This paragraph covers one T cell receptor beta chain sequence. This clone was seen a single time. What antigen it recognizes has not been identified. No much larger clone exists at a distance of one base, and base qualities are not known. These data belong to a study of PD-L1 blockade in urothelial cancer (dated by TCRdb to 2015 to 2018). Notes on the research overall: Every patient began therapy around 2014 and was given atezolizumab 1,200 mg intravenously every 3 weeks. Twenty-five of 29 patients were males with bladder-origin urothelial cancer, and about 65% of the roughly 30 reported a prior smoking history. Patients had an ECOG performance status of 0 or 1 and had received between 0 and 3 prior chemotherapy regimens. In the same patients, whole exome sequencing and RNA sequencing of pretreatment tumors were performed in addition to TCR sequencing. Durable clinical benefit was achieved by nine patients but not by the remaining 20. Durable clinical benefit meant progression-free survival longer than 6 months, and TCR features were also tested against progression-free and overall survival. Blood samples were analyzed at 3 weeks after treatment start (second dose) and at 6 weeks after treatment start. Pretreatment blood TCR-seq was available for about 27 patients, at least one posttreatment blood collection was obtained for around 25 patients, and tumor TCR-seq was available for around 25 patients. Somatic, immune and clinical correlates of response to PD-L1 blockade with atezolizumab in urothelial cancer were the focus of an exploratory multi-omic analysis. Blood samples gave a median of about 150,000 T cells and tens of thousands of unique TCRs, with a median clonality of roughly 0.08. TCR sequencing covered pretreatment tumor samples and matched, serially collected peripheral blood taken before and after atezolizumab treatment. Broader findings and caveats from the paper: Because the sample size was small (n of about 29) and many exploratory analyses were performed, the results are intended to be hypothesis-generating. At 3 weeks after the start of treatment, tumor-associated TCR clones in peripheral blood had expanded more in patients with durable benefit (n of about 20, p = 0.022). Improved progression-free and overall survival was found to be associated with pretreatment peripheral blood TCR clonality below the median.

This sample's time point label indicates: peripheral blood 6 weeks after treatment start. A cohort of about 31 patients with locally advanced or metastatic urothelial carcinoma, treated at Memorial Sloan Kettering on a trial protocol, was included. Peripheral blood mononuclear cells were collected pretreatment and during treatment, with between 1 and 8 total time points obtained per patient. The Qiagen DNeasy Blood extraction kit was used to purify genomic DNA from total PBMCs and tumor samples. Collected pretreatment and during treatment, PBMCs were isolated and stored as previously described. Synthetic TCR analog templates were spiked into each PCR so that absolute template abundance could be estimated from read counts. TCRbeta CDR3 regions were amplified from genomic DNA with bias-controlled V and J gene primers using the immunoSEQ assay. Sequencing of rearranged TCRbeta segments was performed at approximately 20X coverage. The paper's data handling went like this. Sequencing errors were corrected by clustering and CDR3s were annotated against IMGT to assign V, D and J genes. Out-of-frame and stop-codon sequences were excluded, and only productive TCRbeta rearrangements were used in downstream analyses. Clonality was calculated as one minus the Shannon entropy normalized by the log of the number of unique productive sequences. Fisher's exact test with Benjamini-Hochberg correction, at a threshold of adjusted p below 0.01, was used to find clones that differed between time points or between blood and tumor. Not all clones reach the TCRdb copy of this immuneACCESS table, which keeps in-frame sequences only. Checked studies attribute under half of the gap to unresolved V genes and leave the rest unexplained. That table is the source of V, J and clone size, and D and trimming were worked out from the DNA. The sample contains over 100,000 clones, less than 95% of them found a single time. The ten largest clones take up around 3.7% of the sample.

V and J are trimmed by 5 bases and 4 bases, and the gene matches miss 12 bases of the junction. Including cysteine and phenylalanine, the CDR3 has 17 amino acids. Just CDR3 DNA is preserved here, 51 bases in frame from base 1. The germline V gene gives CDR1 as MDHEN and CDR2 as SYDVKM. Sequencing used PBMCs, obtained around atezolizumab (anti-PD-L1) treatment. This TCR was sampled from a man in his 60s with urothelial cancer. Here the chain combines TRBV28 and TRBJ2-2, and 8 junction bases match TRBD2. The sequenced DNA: TGTGCCAGCAGTGGAGCAGCGGGAGTGGGCCCCACCGGGGAGCTGTTTTTT. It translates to CASSGAAGVGPTGELFF.